Each of the 28 T cell receptor beta chains below was sequenced from the same sample in a study of blood T cell repertoires in COVID-19 (dated by TCRdb to 2019 to 2021). The protocol used for the library was the immunoSEQ multiplex PCR assay. Held by TCRdb, this immuneACCESS table contains in-frame sequences only and omits some clones. Under half of the omission traces to an unresolved V gene where checked; the cause of the rest is unknown. The sample records about 330,000 clones, 70% to 90% of which are singletons. The biggest ten clones account for under 7.5% of the sample. Sequencing was done on a sample of peripheral blood. Every receptor here comes from a man younger than 35 who had recovered from COVID-19.

This chain links TRBV5-8 with TRBJ1-3; 10 nucleotides line up with TRBD1. Germline loops: CDR1 SGHTS, CDR2 YDEGEE. The CDR3 length is 15 residues. Trimming at V came to 4 bases and at J to 4 bases, leaving 5 bases not matched to a gene. In DNA, the CDR3 is TGTGCCAGCAGCCCCGGGACAGGGGCCGGAAACACCATATATTTT. This codes for CASSPGTGAGNTIYF.

DNA of the CDR3: TGTGCCAGCAGCTTAACCCGGGACAGGGGGACCGGGGAGCTGTTTTTT. The encoded protein is CASSLTRDRGTGELFF. This chain links TRBV7-9 with TRBJ2-2; TRBD1 agrees at 11 bases. Per the germline V gene, CDR1 is SEHNR and CDR2 is FQNEAQ (reference sequence). After removal of 2 bases from V and 5 bases from J, the junction contained 4 bases not matched to a gene. The CDR3 runs 16 residues. The complete variable domain, with remaining parts taken from reference TRBV7-9 and TRBJ2-2, reads DTGVSQNPRHKITKRGQNVTFRCDPISEHNRLYWYRQTLGQGPEFLTYFQNEAQLEKSRLLSDRFSAERPKGSFSTLEIQRTEQGDSAMYLCASSLTRDRGTGELFFGEGSRLTVL.

The chain has TRBV29-1 and TRBJ2-1; 11 bases are shared with TRBD2. CDR3 length: 17 residues. Germline CDR1 and CDR2: SQVTM and ANQGSEA. After removal of 4 bases from V and 7 bases from J, the junction contained 15 bases not matched to a gene. The CDR3 DNA reads as TGCAGCGTTGGGGGGGGTACTAGCGGGAGAGGGCATAATGAGCAGTTCTTC. Its translation: CSVGGGTSGRGHNEQFF.

Comments on this clone: The sample carries other DNA sequences with the same CDR3. The chain joins TRBV27 to TRBJ1-1; TRBD1 matches at 8 bases. CDR3 length equals 12 residues. Germline lookup yields CDR1 MNHEY and CDR2 SMNVEV (reference sequence). V lost 5 bases and J lost 5; bases outside the gene matches: 1. The DNA of the CDR3 is TGTGCCAGCAGTACAGGGGGAACTGAAGCTTTCTTT. Translation gives CASSTGGTEAFF.

The J gene is TRBJ2-3, the V gene TRBV19; 13 bases match TRBD2. The CDR3 totals 15 residues. Germline loops: CDR1 LNHDA, CDR2 SQIVND (reference sequence). J was trimmed by 6 bases and V by 6 bases; bases with no gene match: 6. CDR3 amino acids: CASRRTSGRGDTQYF. DNA for the CDR3: TGTGCCAGTAGAAGGACTAGCGGGAGAGGGGATACGCAGTATTTT.

In this sample, this clone turned up a few times. The V and J genes are TRBV10-1 and TRBJ2-4, with 9 bases fitting TRBD1. The CDR3 loop spans 17 amino acids. With V trimmed by 2 bases and J by 0 bases, 5 bases remained unmatched. Germline loops: CDR1 WNHNN, CDR2 SYGVQD (reference sequence). In DNA form, the CDR3 reads TGCGCCAGCAGTGAGGGACAGGGGCGGTCAGCCAAAAACATTCAGTACTTC. Amino acid sequence: CASSEGQGRSAKNIQYF.

CDR3 sequence (DNA): TGTGCCAGCAGTCCGAGGACAGGGAGGGACGAAGCTTTCTTT. It yields the protein CASSPRTGRDEAFF. This chain connects TRBV27 to TRBJ1-1; 8 nucleotides match TRBD1. The trim removed 5 bases at V and 8 bases at J, leaving 10 bases unmatched. The CDR3 runs 14 residues. Germline loops: CDR1 MNHEY, CDR2 SMNVEV (reference sequence).

This sequence joins TRBV4-2 and TRBJ2-1; perhaps TRBD1 as D (6 bases). Germline V gene sequence: CDR1 LGHNA, CDR2 YNFKEQ. The ends were cut back, 1 base at V and 15 bases at J, with 28 bases in the middle. The CDR3 extends over 17 amino acids. CDR3 region: CASSQAEAGEWAARRFF. Written as DNA, the CDR3 is TGTGCCAGCAGCCAAGCGGAGGCAGGGGAATGGGCTGCACGGAGGTTCTTC.

V usage is TRBV30 and J usage is TRBJ1-2; D is perhaps TRBD1 (5 bases). The CDR3 has 10 residues. V was shortened by 7 bases and J by 4 bases, with 7 bases between the two germline ends. The germline V gene has CDR1 GTSNPN and CDR2 SVGIG (reference sequence). Here the CDR3 DNA reads TGTGCCTCCGACAGCTATGGCTACACCTTC. Translated: CASDSYGYTF.

The chain joins TRBV6-5 to TRBJ1-1; unclear D gene. V shed 0 bases and J shed 3 bases, with 11 bases lying between them. The CDR3 is 15 residues long. CDR1 is MNHEY and CDR2 is SVGAGI in the germline V gene. Here the CDR3 DNA reads TGTGCCAGCAGTTACTCGCTTCCCAGCGACACTGAAGCTTTCTTT. It yields the protein CASSYSLPSDTEAFF.

The chain has TRBV3-1 (or the pseudogene TRBV3-2) and TRBJ1-3; a possible D gene is TRBD1 (6 bases). The CDR3 contains 16 residues. Trimming shortened V by 4 bases and J by 5 bases, and 18 bases separated the two germline ends. CDR1 and CDR2 from the germline V gene are LGHDT and YNNKEL (reference sequence). This CDR3 is CASSPSGGTLRNTIYF. The CDR3 DNA reads as TGTGCCAGCAGCCCGAGCGGGGGGACACTCCGAAACACCATATATTTT.

The sample holds a few counts of this clone. This sample includes further DNA sequences coding for the same CDR3. The CDR3 protein is CSAPGNTEAFF. The CDR3 nucleotides are TGCAGTGCTCCGGGGAACACTGAAGCTTTCTTT. The chain is built from TRBV20-1 and TRBJ1-1; no reliable D call. The germline V and J ends were trimmed by 5 bases and 1 base, with 5 bases remaining between them. The CDR3 has 11 amino acids. The germline CDR1 and CDR2 sequences are DFQATT and SNEGSKA (reference sequence).

The V call is TRBV7-3, the J call TRBJ2-1; 8 bases map to TRBD1. J was trimmed by 2 bases and V by 5 bases; bases with no gene match: 5. Germline CDR1 reads SGHTA; CDR2 reads FQGTGA. CDR3 length: 15 residues. The CDR3 coding sequence is TGTGCCAGCAGCCACGGACAGGGCCCCTACAATGAGCAGTTCTTC. Translated: CASSHGQGPYNEQFF.

This CDR3 reads CASTSQGQRNYTF. The CDR3 DNA sequence: TGTGCCAGTACCTCCCAGGGACAACGAAACTACACCTTC. The chain combines TRBV19 with TRBJ1-2; perhaps TRBD1 as D (6 bases). In germline, CDR1 is LNHDA, CDR2 SQIVND (reference sequence). The CDR3 runs to 13 residues. The V gene lost 7 bases and the J gene lost 10 bases, with 19 bases spanning the gap. The complete variable domain, with remaining parts taken from reference TRBV19 and TRBJ1-2, reads DGGITQSPKYLFRKEGQNVTLSCEQNLNHDAMYWYRQDPGQGLRLIYYSQIVNDFQKGDIAEGYSVSREKKESFPLTVTSAQKNPTAFYLCASTSQGQRNYTFGSGTRLTVV.

This clone was detected only once. CDR3 loop: CASSRTQGAYNSPLHF. DNA of the CDR3: TGTGCCAGCAGTCGAACTCAGGGGGCCTATAATTCACCCCTCCACTTT. The chain joins TRBV6-6 to TRBJ1-6; 7 bases align to TRBD1. The CDR3 is 16 amino acids. The junction had 6 bases not matched to a gene; V was cut back by 5 bases and J by 2 bases. Looked up from germline, CDR1 is MNHNY and CDR2 is SVGAGI (reference sequence).

This clone was counted between two and nine times. CDR3 nucleotide sequence: TGTGCCAGCAGCTTGTCGGGGAGTCTTGGCTACACCTTC. Translating gives CASSLSGSLGYTF. V usage is TRBV5-4 and J usage is TRBJ1-2, with D hard to call. Trimming cost V 1 base and J 7 bases, with 11 bases left between them. This CDR3 comprises 13 residues. Germline V gene sequence: CDR1 SGHNT, CDR2 YYREEE (reference sequence).

This rearrangement joins TRBV6-5 to TRBJ2-1, with 11 bases fitting TRBD2. The CDR3 consists of 15 residues. CDR1 is MNHEY and CDR2 is SVGAGI in the germline V gene. V was clipped by 6 bases and J by 8 bases; unmatched bases: 9. CDR3: CASSVTSGSGYEQFF. CDR3 coding DNA: TGTGCCAGCAGCGTCACTAGCGGGAGTGGCTATGAGCAGTTCTTC.

This rearrangement joins TRBV19 to TRBJ1-1, with 7 bases aligning to TRBD1. Germline CDR1 is LNHDA and CDR2 is SQIVND (reference sequence). This CDR3 is built from 14 residues. After removal of 5 bases from V and 1 base from J, the junction contained 4 bases not matched to a gene. The CDR3 region is CASSSGTENTEAFF. The CDR3 nucleotides read TGTGCCAGTAGTTCCGGGACAGAGAACACTGAAGCTTTCTTT.

This clone was picked up one time. The chain combines TRBV29-1 with TRBJ1-6, with D unclear. Trimming cost V 4 bases and J 8 bases, with 12 bases left between them. Germline V gives CDR1 SQVTM, CDR2 ANQGSEA. CDR3 length equals 13 residues. CDR3 coding DNA: TGCAGCGTTGGAGAGGTCGGGGATTCACCCCTCCACTTT. Residues: CSVGEVGDSPLHF.

The chain carries TRBV5-8 and TRBJ2-7, with TRBD1 matching over 10 bases. V lost 3 bases, J lost 7 bases, and 7 bases stayed unmatched. Per the germline V gene, CDR1 is SGHTS and CDR2 is YDEGEE. This CDR3 has 14 amino acids. The CDR3 sequence: CASSSRQGAGEQYF. CDR3 nucleotides: TGTGCCAGCAGCTCACGACAGGGGGCGGGTGAGCAGTACTTC.

This rearrangement joins TRBV9 to TRBJ1-1; 7 nucleotides align to TRBD1. The CDR3 runs to 14 residues. Germline assignment: CDR1 SGDLS and CDR2 YYNGEE. The junction had 6 bases not matched to a gene; V was cut back by 3 bases and J by 4 bases. DNA for the CDR3: TGTGCCAGCAGCGCTCCAGGGGGGAGCACTGAAGCTTTCTTT. Translating gives CASSAPGGSTEAFF.

The V and J genes are TRBV19 and TRBJ1-2; maybe TRBD1 (6 bases). This CDR3 has 13 amino acids. The germline CDR1 and CDR2 sequences are LNHDA and SQIVND (reference sequence). V lost 6 bases and J lost 7, with 15 bases in between. Here the CDR3 reads CASRSQGLRGYTF. CDR3 bases: TGTGCCAGTAGGTCCCAGGGGCTGCGTGGCTACACCTTC. Complete variable domain (other parts from reference TRBV19 and TRBJ1-2): DGGITQSPKYLFRKEGQNVTLSCEQNLNHDAMYWYRQDPGQGLRLIYYSQIVNDFQKGDIAEGYSVSREKKESFPLTVTSAQKNPTAFYLCASRSQGLRGYTFGSGTRLTVV.

The chain uses TRBV9 and TRBJ2-3, with TRBD2 matching over 9 bases. This CDR3 has 15 residues. Trimming removed 0 bases from V and 4 bases from J; junction bases left unmatched: 3. CDR1 and CDR2 from the germline V gene are SGDLS and YYNGEE. Here the CDR3 DNA reads TGTGCCAGCAGCGTAGAGGGACTAGCCCCAGATACGCAGTATTTT. Protein product: CASSVEGLAPDTQYF.

V is TRBV10-3 and J is TRBJ1-2; D perhaps matches TRBD1 (5 bases). The CDR3 contains 13 residues. V lost 4 bases, J lost 3 bases, and 9 bases lay in between. Germline values: CDR1 ENHRY, CDR2 SYGVKD. CDR3: CAISGGEDYGYTF. The CDR3 nucleotides read TGTGCCATCAGTGGGGGGGAGGACTATGGCTACACCTTC.

The chain couples TRBV6-2 or TRBV6-3 to TRBJ1-5; 7 bases are a match to TRBD1. The V and J ends lost 5 bases and 4 bases, in that order; junction bases with no gene match: 5. CDR1 MNHEY and CDR2 SVGEGT come from the germline V gene. CDR3 length: 14 amino acids. CDR3 amino acids: CASSKRQGNQPQHF. CDR3 DNA sequence: TGTGCCAGCAGTAAACGACAGGGTAATCAGCCCCAGCATTTT.

This clone was seen once. Within the sample, other DNA sequences also encode this same CDR3. This sequence joins TRBV27 and TRBJ1-5; D is undetermined. The CDR3 runs 12 residues. Germline CDR1 and CDR2: MNHEY and SMNVEV (reference sequence). Trimming stripped 6 bases from V and 2 bases from J, with 5 bases between. The DNA for the CDR3 is TGTGCCAGCAGGTCCGGCAATCAGCCCCAGCATTTT. It is translated as CASRSGNQPQHF.

The genes are TRBV19 and TRBJ2-1; D might be TRBD2 (6 bases). V was cut by 8 bases and J by 1 base, with 12 bases left in between. Germline V gene data show CDR1 as LNHDA and CDR2 as SQIVND (reference sequence). The length of the CDR3 is 14 residues. The CDR3 DNA sequence: TGTGCCAGTCAAATAGGGACTTCCTACAATGAGCAGTTCTTC. Its translation is CASQIGTSYNEQFF. The full variable domain, with the rest looked up from reference TRBV19 and TRBJ2-1, is DGGITQSPKYLFRKEGQNVTLSCEQNLNHDAMYWYRQDPGQGLRLIYYSQIVNDFQKGDIAEGYSVSREKKESFPLTVTSAQKNPTAFYLCASQIGTSYNEQFFGPGTRLTVL.

The chain combines TRBV7-9 with TRBJ2-1, with 7 bases identical to TRBD2. The V segment lost 5 bases and the J segment 8 bases; nucleotides outside the gene matches: 3. Germline lookup yields CDR1 SEHNR and CDR2 FQNEAQ (reference sequence). The CDR3 spans 12 residues. CDR3 loop: CASSRDYYEQFF. The DNA of the CDR3 is TGTGCCAGCAGCCGGGACTATTATGAGCAGTTCTTC.